These T cell receptor beta chains were read from a single sample in a study of long-term antiretroviral therapy in people with HIV. Clones were sequenced by immunoSEQ multiplex PCR, and TCRdb holds only the in-frame ones, with some missing. The sample holds approximately 15,000 clones, around nine tenths seen once. This material consisted of unsorted PBMCs, taken 6.9 years after starting antiretroviral therapy. These receptor sequences come from a man aged 50 or older with HIV. CDR3s include the opening cysteine and the closing phenylalanine or tryptophan. The D gene is left open where the match is weak. Where a row states a size, it is once, few, many or the class of an expanded clone; other rows omit it.

CDR3 protein,CDR3 DNA,clone size,J gene,V gene,D gene
CSVEPTGTGTNTIYF,TGCAGCGTTGAACCTACCGGGACAGGGACCAACACCATATATTTT,.,TRBJ1-3,TRBV29-1,TRBD1
CASSQRPSWEQYF,TGTGCCAGCAGCCAACGCCCTAGTTGGGAGCAGTACTTC,.,TRBJ2-7,TRBV7-2,.
CASSLIGGRAGTGELFF,TGCGCCAGCAGCTTAATCGGCGGGAGGGCGGGCACCGGGGAGCTGTTTTTT,.,TRBJ2-2,TRBV5-1,TRBD2
CASISPIRTDTQYF,TGTGCCAGCATAAGCCCAATACGCACAGATACGCAGTATTTT,.,TRBJ2-3,TRBV7-9,.
CSVPSPRGAQETQYF,TGCAGCGTTCCATCTCCACGGGGGGCCCAAGAGACCCAGTACTTC,.,TRBJ2-5,TRBV29-1,.
CASRYDRVSNQPQHF,TGTGCCAGCAGATACGACAGGGTGAGCAATCAGCCCCAGCATTTT,.,TRBJ1-5,TRBV2,TRBD1
CASSFIAGENSYNEQFF,TGTGCCAGCAGCTTCATAGCGGGAGAAAATTCCTACAATGAGCAGTTCTTC,.,TRBJ2-1,TRBV7-6,TRBD2
CASSVDGRDSPLHF,TGTGCCAGCAGCGTAGATGGGCGAGATTCACCCCTCCACTTT,.,TRBJ1-6,TRBV9,.
CASSLISVLEETQYF,TGTGCCAGCAGTTTAATTAGCGTCCTGGAAGAGACCCAGTACTTC,medium-sized,TRBJ2-5,TRBV28,.
CASSLDGGGTEAFF,TGCGCCAGCAGCTTGGATGGGGGGGGAACTGAAGCTTTCTTT,.,TRBJ1-1,TRBV5-1,.
CASSLEGALYNEQFF,TGTGCCAGCAGTTTGGAGGGTGCGCTCTACAATGAGCAGTTCTTC,.,TRBJ2-1,TRBV27,.
CASSKTANTEAFF,TGTGCCAGCAGTAAGACGGCGAACACTGAAGCTTTCTTT,.,TRBJ1-1,TRBV6-4,.
CASSLLARDDTGELFF,TGCGCCAGCAGCTTGCTCGCCAGGGACGACACCGGGGAGCTGTTTTTT,.,TRBJ2-2,TRBV5-1,.
CASSLTASGSSYNEQFF,TGCGCCAGCAGCTTGACCGCCTCGGGCAGCTCCTACAATGAGCAGTTCTTC,medium-sized,TRBJ2-1,TRBV5-1,.
CASSIGTSGRPNILETQYF,TGTGCCAGTAGTATAGGGACTAGCGGGAGGCCCAACATATTAGAGACCCAGTACTTC,.,TRBJ2-5,TRBV19,TRBD2
CASSLAGDSYEQYF,TGCGCCAGCAGTCTAGCGGGAGACTCCTACGAGCAGTACTTC,.,TRBJ2-7,TRBV5-1,TRBD2
CASSSLTGNDQPQHF,TGCGCCAGCAGCTCCTTGACAGGGAACGATCAGCCCCAGCATTTT,once,TRBJ1-5,TRBV5-1,TRBD1
CASSQDPDDPTGYGYTF,TGCGCCAGCAGCCAAGACCCCGACGACCCTACCGGCTATGGCTACACCTTC,.,TRBJ1-2,TRBV4-1,.
CASSQAGTGSYEQYF,TGCGCCAGCAGCCAAGCCGGGACAGGTAGCTACGAGCAGTACTTC,.,TRBJ2-7,TRBV4-1,TRBD1
CAWSVGQGVYEQYF,TGTGCCTGGAGTGTCGGACAGGGGGTCTACGAGCAGTACTTC,.,TRBJ2-7,TRBV30,TRBD1
CASSPDRLEAFF,TGCGCCAGCAGCCCGGACAGGCTTGAAGCTTTCTTT,.,TRBJ1-1,TRBV5-1,TRBD1
CASSPPSGQLETQYF,TGTGCCAGCTCACCACCCAGTGGCCAGCTAGAGACCCAGTACTTC,.,TRBJ2-5,TRBV18,.
CASSAHWGLAGSTDTQYF,TGTGCCAGCAGCGCCCATTGGGGGCTAGCGGGCAGCACAGATACGCAGTATTTT,.,TRBJ2-3,TRBV9,TRBD2
CASSLSGLAGGGHEQYF,TGTGCCAGCTCACTATCGGGACTAGCGGGAGGTGGTCACGAGCAGTACTTC,.,TRBJ2-7,TRBV18,TRBD2
CASSLDYRNEQFF,TGTGCCAGCAGCTTAGATTACCGCAATGAGCAGTTCTTC,.,TRBJ2-1,TRBV11-2,.
CASSPPAGSTGELFF,TGTGCCAGCTCACCACCGGCAGGGAGCACCGGGGAGCTGTTTTTT,.,TRBJ2-2,TRBV18,.
CASSYRAGAGELFF,TGTGCCAGCAGCTATCGAGCGGGAGCCGGGGAGCTGTTTTTT,.,TRBJ2-2,TRBV7-9,TRBD2
CASTRKDNEQFF,TGCGCCAGCACGAGGAAAGACAATGAGCAGTTCTTC,.,TRBJ2-1,TRBV5-1,.
CASSSHEGQYNNQPQHF,TGTGCCAGTAGTTCCCACGAGGGACAGTATAACAATCAGCCCCAGCATTTT,.,TRBJ1-5,TRBV19,TRBD1